Listed below are T cell receptor beta chains from one sample, sequenced in a study of cytomegalovirus exposure and HLA in healthy donors. The assay was immunoSEQ multiplex PCR, and TCRdb's table has in-frame clones only and misses some. The sample yields around 60,000 clones, about 72% seen once. The source material was PBMCs. These receptors all come from a man aged 50 to 60 in good health and CMV-seropositive. Both conserved end residues are part of each CDR3. D genes are given only for firm matches. Clone size is stated in some rows and not others, as once, few, many or a class when expanded.

d_call	j_call	clone_size	v_call	cdr3_nt	cdr3_aa
.	TRBJ1-1	.	TRBV4-2	TGTGCCAGCAGCCTGATGAGAGGGAACACTGAAGCTTTCTTT	CASSLMRGNTEAFF
.	TRBJ2-3	.	TRBV11-2	TGTGCCAGCAGCGTACGTGCGGCCAGTGATACGCAGTATTTT	CASSVRAASDTQYF
TRBD2	TRBJ2-7	.	TRBV29-1	TGCAGCGTTATAGTTAGCGGGAGGAACGAGCAGTACTTC	CSVIVSGRNEQYF
TRBD1	TRBJ2-7	.	TRBV7-2	TGTGCCAGCAGCTTAGTAGGGACAGGGGTTCACGAGCAGTACTTC	CASSLVGTGVHEQYF
.	TRBJ2-2	.	TRBV19	TGTGCCAGTAGCCAAACCGGGGAGCTGTTTTTT	CASSQTGELFF
TRBD2	TRBJ2-3	.	TRBV5-1	TGCGCCAGCAGCTTCCGGACTAGCGGGGGCCTAAGGGATGCGCAGTATTTT	CASSFRTSGGLRDAQYF
TRBD1	TRBJ1-1	few	TRBV5-1	TGCGCCAGCAGCCTGGGGACAGGGCGGATGAACACTGAAGCTTTCTTT	CASSLGTGRMNTEAFF
TRBD1	TRBJ2-5	once	TRBV19	TGTGCCAGTAGTATTTTGGACAGGGACCAAGAGACCCAGTACTTC	CASSILDRDQETQYF
.	TRBJ2-3	.	TRBV5-1	TGCGCCAGCAGCTCCACCGGGACTGGATCAGATACGCAGTATTTT	CASSSTGTGSDTQYF
.	TRBJ1-5	.	TRBV15	TGTGCCACCGCGACAGACAATCAGCCCCAGCATTTT	CATATDNQPQHF
.	TRBJ1-2	few	TRBV18	TGTGCCAGCTCAACTACAGGCGAATATGGCTACACCTTC	CASSTTGEYGYTF
TRBD1	TRBJ1-2	.	TRBV25-1	TGTGCCAGCAGTCGGACAGGGGGCGCGAGGGGCTACACCTTC	CASSRTGGARGYTF
.	TRBJ2-1	.	TRBV2	TGTGCCAGCAGCCCCTCGAGGTCAACCAATGAGCAGTTCTTC	CASSPSRSTNEQFF
.	TRBJ2-7	.	TRBV30	TGTGCCTGGAGGAAGGACATTAGCTCCTACGAGCAGTACTTC	CAWRKDISSYEQYF
.	TRBJ2-5	.	TRBV18	TGTGCCAGCTCACACCTCGGCACTAGCTCTATGGAGACCCAGTACTTC	CASSHLGTSSMETQYF